The 12 T cell receptor beta chains listed next were all sequenced from one sample in a study of cytomegalovirus exposure and HLA in healthy donors. Using immunoSEQ multiplex PCR, the repertoire was profiled, and TCRdb retains in-frame clones only, with some absent. The table shows about 220,000 clones, with under 95% occurring only once. The specimen sequenced was PBMCs. The source is a woman between 18 and 29 years old in good health and CMV-seronegative.

The gene calls are TRBV27 and TRBJ1-2; 7 bases fit TRBD1. The junction had 20 bases not matched to a gene; V was cut back by 2 bases and J by 8 bases. The germline V gene encodes CDR1 MNHEY and CDR2 SMNVEV (reference sequence). The CDR3 consists of 18 residues. The CDR3 reads CASSLRINRQGAVSGYTF. CDR3 DNA sequence: TGTGCCAGCAGTTTACGAATCAATAGACAGGGAGCTGTTTCGGGCTACACCTTC.

The chain carries TRBV5-1 and TRBJ2-1, with 7 nucleotides matching TRBD1. The CDR3 loop spans 15 amino acids. The V gene's germline CDR1 is SGHRS and CDR2 YFSETQ. J gave up 7 bases and V 3 bases, and 10 bases lay outside the gene matches. The chain's CDR3 is CASSYHGQAQNEQFF. The DNA of the CDR3 is TGCGCCAGCAGCTACCATGGACAGGCCCAGAATGAGCAGTTCTTC.

This chain connects TRBV7-3 to TRBJ2-2, with unresolved D. V lost 2 bases, J lost 3 bases, and 7 bases lay in between. Germline CDR1 is SGHTA and CDR2 is FQGTGA. CDR3 length: 14 residues. The CDR3 sequence is CASSLDLYTGELFF. DNA for the CDR3: TGTGCCAGCAGCTTAGACTTATACACCGGGGAGCTGTTTTTT.

This clone appeared a few times. The chain recombines TRBV7-8 with TRBJ1-3; D is unresolved. V lost 1 base and J lost 2, with 9 bases in between. The germline CDR1 and CDR2 sequences are SGHVS and FQNEAQ. This CDR3 spans 15 amino acids. CDR3 in DNA: TGTGCCAGCAGCTTAGACAAGTTCGCTGGAAACACCATATATTTT. Amino acid sequence: CASSLDKFAGNTIYF.

This clone has only one observation. The chain couples TRBV7-6 to TRBJ2-7, with unresolved D. The CDR3 is 12 residues long. Trimming shortened V by 4 bases and J by 0 bases, and 4 bases separated the two germline ends. The germline V gene has CDR1 SGHVS and CDR2 FNYEAQ. The CDR3 protein is CASSSYSYEQYF. The CDR3 DNA reads TGTGCCAGCAGCTCTTACTCCTACGAGCAGTACTTC. The full variable domain, completed using reference TRBV7-6 and TRBJ2-7, is GAGVSQSPRYKVTKRGQDVALRCDPISGHVSLYWYRQALGQGPEFLTYFNYEAQQDKSGLPNDRFSAERPEGSISTLTIQRTEQRDSAMYRCASSSYSYEQYFGPGTRLTVT.

The chain uses TRBV7-9 and TRBJ2-3, with D perhaps TRBD2 (6 bases). The CDR3 is 18 amino acids. Germline V gene sequence: CDR1 SEHNR, CDR2 FQNEAQ (reference sequence). V lost 0 bases to trimming and J lost 1 base, with 17 bases between them. The CDR3 nucleotides are TGTGCCAGCAGCTTAGCCCCAAGGGCGGGGACTGGCACAGATACGCAGTATTTT. Its translation: CASSLAPRAGTGTDTQYF.

V is TRBV7-6 and J is TRBJ1-2, with 8 bases that match TRBD1. The CDR3 contains 14 residues. The trim removed 6 bases at V and 8 bases at J, leaving 11 bases unmatched. Germline V gene lookup returns CDR1 SGHVS and CDR2 FNYEAQ. In nucleotides, the CDR3 is TGTGCCAGCAGTCAAGAGGGGACAGGTAGCGGCTACACCTTC. Translating gives CASSQEGTGSGYTF.

The chain has TRBV27 and TRBJ1-1, with no clear D. The CDR3 runs 15 residues. Germline V gene lookup returns CDR1 MNHEY and CDR2 SMNVEV (reference sequence). V lost 3 bases and J lost 6, with 17 bases in between. The CDR3 spells CASSLRTGMRAEAFF. The CDR3 nucleotides read TGTGCCAGCAGTTTGCGAACGGGAATGAGGGCTGAAGCTTTCTTT.

The chain uses TRBV7-2 and TRBJ2-7; 11 positions agree with TRBD2. Germline values: CDR1 SGHTA, CDR2 FQGNSA. V shed 1 base and J 3 bases; nucleotides not matched to a gene: 5. The CDR3 consists of 16 residues. Here the CDR3 reads CASSLESTSGSYEQYF. For the CDR3, the DNA is TGTGCCAGCAGCTTAGAGAGCACTAGCGGGAGCTACGAGCAGTACTTC.

The rearrangement links TRBV2 to TRBJ2-5; 7 bases agree with TRBD2. The CDR3 consists of 14 residues. Germline V gives CDR1 SNHLY, CDR2 FYNNEI. Trimming removed 3 bases from V and 3 bases from J; junction bases left unmatched: 4. CDR3 sequence (DNA): TGTGCCAGCAGTGAGGGGACTATCGAAGAGACCCAGTACTTC. Residues: CASSEGTIEETQYF.

The rearrangement joins TRBV7-8 to TRBJ1-2; D gene ambiguous. CDR1 SGHVS and CDR2 FQNEAQ come from the germline V gene. The germline V and J ends were trimmed by 5 bases and 2 bases, with 12 bases remaining between them. The CDR3 is made up of 14 amino acids. The CDR3 DNA reads TGTGCCAGCAGCCCGAAAACAGTGAACTATGGCTACACCTTC. Its translation is CASSPKTVNYGYTF.

The chain uses TRBV6-5 and TRBJ2-5; D is unclear. The V and J ends lost 8 bases and 4 bases respectively, with 5 bases between them. The CDR3 consists of 10 residues. Germline assignment: CDR1 MNHEY and CDR2 SVGAGI. The CDR3 bases are TGTGCCAGCCAGGCAGAGACCCAGTACTTC. Translated: CASQAETQYF.